Listed here are 2 T cell receptor beta chains from one sample, sequenced in a study of blood T cell repertoires in COVID-19. TCRdb's table, derived via immunoSEQ multiplex PCR, lists solely in-frame clones and lacks some. The sample gives about 94,000 clones, around three quarters of which show up once; around 50% is in the top ten. The sequenced material came from peripheral blood. The receptors were sampled from a human donor in a cohort sampled during active COVID-19.

As DNA, the CDR3 is TGTGCCAGTAGTACCGCCGGACAGTCAAAAGGGAGAAACACCATATATTTT. Its protein is CASSTAGQSKGRNTIYF. The chain carries TRBV19 and TRBJ1-3, with D possibly being TRBD1 (6 bases). The CDR3 contains 17 residues. The germline gives CDR1 LNHDA, CDR2 SQIVND (reference sequence). Trimming shortened V by 4 bases and J by 5 bases, and 21 bases separated the two germline ends.

The chain joins TRBV30 to TRBJ2-2, with TRBD2 identical over 10 bases. With V trimmed by 1 base and J by 1 base, 12 bases remained unmatched. Germline values: CDR1 GTSNPN, CDR2 SVGIG (reference sequence). The length of the CDR3 is 19 residues. CDR3 in DNA: TGTGCCTGGAGTGAGTTGAGCGGGAGGGCCTGGAGGAACACCGGGGAGCTGTTTTTT. Its protein is CAWSELSGRAWRNTGELFF.